This T cell receptor beta chain was identified during a study of T cell responses to AZD1222 COVID-19 vaccine. Study findings and constraints: Just 5 to 7 AZD1222 recipients were seropositive at baseline.

Trimming stripped 2 bases from V and 5 bases from J, with 5 bases between. Germline assignment: CDR1 KGHDR and CDR2 SFDVKD. The CDR3 loop spans 12 amino acids. Libraries were prepared by immunoSEQ multiplex PCR; TCRdb keeps only in-frame clonotypes and omits some of them. The sample consists of 110,000 or so clones, 80% to 90% of them appearing once. A word on this clone: Antigen: not known.

This clonotype originated in an adult in good health. The sample here was peripheral blood, taken on day 0 of AZD1222 vaccination. V usage is TRBV24-1 and J usage is TRBJ1-2, with D uncertain. The CDR3 protein is CATSDYIYGYTF. The CDR3 region has the DNA TGTGCCACCAGTGATTATATATATGGCTACACCTTC.